This TCR beta chain is from a study of shared clonotypes between healthy human individuals. Assay used: immunoSEQ multiplex PCR; TCRdb lists only in-frame clones, some missing. The sample contains roughly 2.1 million clones, about 92% of which appear only once. Germline values: CDR1 GTSNPN, CDR2 SVGIG (reference sequence). Trimming took off 2 bases at V and 1 base at J, with 5 bases between the two ends. The length of the CDR3 is 12 residues. Study-level findings and limits: It was observed that about 5% of naive CD4 clonotypes were shared across a handful of donors.

Selected positively for CCR7 and CD45RO-negative, naive CD8 cells excluded terminally differentiated effector memory CD45RA+ cells. As to this clone: Its target is unknown.

The chain is built from TRBV30 and TRBJ1-2; no clear D. The specimen sequenced was naive CD8+ T cells from PBMCs. This clonotype was sampled from a man between 18 and 35 years old in good health. Some clones in this sample may be carry-over from other donors' samples. The CDR3 loop reads CAWSPVNYGYTF. The CDR3 region has the DNA TGTGCCTGGAGTCCTGTTAACTATGGCTACACCTTC.